This T cell receptor (beta chain) was recorded in a study of T cell clonality in common variable immunodeficiency. General study results and limits: Common variable immunodeficiency TCR beta sequences reportedly had fewer deletions and N-nucleotide insertions. Shared TCRbeta clones were fewer between CVID subjects than controls.

Sequencing input was equivalent genomic DNA from CVID and controls. Some clones are missing from TCRdb's copy, which holds only in-frame ones; the method was immunoSEQ multiplex PCR. Listed here are under 60,000 clones without any singletons, the top ten holding roughly 3.5%. The ends were cut back, 0 bases at V and 3 bases at J, with 5 bases in the middle. The CDR3 contains 12 residues. Germline V gene lookup returns CDR1 DFQATT and CDR2 SNEGSKA (reference sequence). This clone was detected ten times or more. As yet, its antigen is unknown. The missing CDR3 end, 3 residues past where the read stops, is filled in from the germline J gene.

The chain couples TRBV20-1 to TRBJ2-5, with D perhaps matching TRBD2 (5 bases). The sequence came from a person between 18 and 69 years old in good health. The sequencing input was peripheral blood mononuclear cells. The sequenced CDR3 bases are TGCAGTGCTAGAGAACTAGAAGAGACC. Its translation is CSARELEET. The CDR3, in full, reads CSARELEETQYF.